Listed here are 27 T cell receptor beta chains from one sample, sequenced in a study of blood T cell repertoires in COVID-19. Profiled with immunoSEQ multiplex PCR; TCRdb holds only in-frame clones, not every one. This repertoire shows 80,000 to 100,000 clones, just over 90% found once; its top ten account for about 1.7%. The sample taken for sequencing was peripheral blood. The receptors stem from a man aged 60 to 69 with acute or convalescent COVID-19.

The chain links TRBV11-1 to TRBJ2-1; TRBD2 agrees at 8 bases. Germline CDR1 reads SGHAT; CDR2 reads FQDESV (reference sequence). Unmatched junction bases numbered 7, after V lost 2 bases and J lost 7 bases. The CDR3 covers 15 residues. The CDR3 nucleotides are TGTGCCAGCAGCTTACCCAGCGGGGGACCTAATGAGCAGTTCTTC. Its translation: CASSLPSGGPNEQFF.

The rearrangement uses TRBV18 and TRBJ2-7; D perhaps matches TRBD1 (5 bases). Germline values: CDR1 KGHSH, CDR2 LQKENI. This CDR3 contains 13 residues. V was trimmed by 4 bases and J by 3 bases, leaving 10 bases between them. CDR3 in DNA: TGTGCCAGCTCACTGACTCAGGGCTACGAGCAGTACGTC. Protein sequence: CASSLTQGYEQYV.

The chain joins TRBV30 to TRBJ1-2; the match to TRBD1 covers 8 bases. From germline, CDR1 is GTSNPN and CDR2 SVGIG (reference sequence). The CDR3 covers 13 residues. V gave up 5 bases and J gave up 8 bases; unmatched junction bases: 10. CDR3 in DNA: TGTGCCTGGCACTCCGGACAGGGTGGCGGCTACACCTTC. Residues: CAWHSGQGGGYTF.

The chain employs TRBV3-1 (or the pseudogene TRBV3-2) and TRBJ1-4; D might be TRBD1 (5 bases). Germline V lookup: CDR1 LGHDT, CDR2 YNNKEL (reference sequence). V dropped 4 bases and J dropped 8 bases, with 14 bases sitting between them. This CDR3 has 14 amino acids. The CDR3 here is CASSLGRGGEKLFF. CDR3 DNA: TGTGCCAGCAGCCTCGGACGGGGGGGGGAAAAACTGTTTTTT.

The chain combines TRBV4-2 with TRBJ1-2; D ambiguous. V was trimmed by 0 bases and J by 4 bases, leaving 15 bases between them. CDR3 size: 16 residues. Germline V gene sequence: CDR1 LGHNA, CDR2 YNFKEQ. CDR3: CASSQDGLAGFYGYTF. The DNA for the CDR3 is TGTGCCAGCAGCCAAGATGGGTTGGCAGGATTCTATGGCTACACCTTC.

The chain combines TRBV7-8 with TRBJ1-1; unclear D gene. The CDR3 contains 14 residues. Trimming stripped 3 bases from V and 3 bases from J, with 11 bases between. Germline values: CDR1 SGHVS, CDR2 FQNEAQ. The chain's CDR3 is CASSFGGWDTEAFF. CDR3 DNA sequence: TGTGCCAGCAGCTTTGGCGGGTGGGACACTGAAGCTTTCTTT.

The chain employs TRBV5-5 and TRBJ1-1; 7 bases map to TRBD1. Germline CDR1 SGHKS, CDR2 YYEKEE (reference sequence). J lost 0 bases, V lost 5 bases, and 19 bases had no gene match. The CDR3 runs to 19 residues. CDR3 amino acids: CASRMGQLYGGAMNTEAFF. The CDR3 DNA follows: TGTGCCAGCAGGATGGGACAGTTATACGGGGGGGCCATGAACACTGAAGCTTTCTTT.

This chain links TRBV30 with TRBJ2-3; D possibly corresponds to TRBD1 (6 bases). The CDR3 spans 15 residues. V shed 1 base and J shed 3 bases, with 14 bases lying between them. CDR1 GTSNPN and CDR2 SVGIG come from the germline V gene (reference sequence). The DNA for the CDR3 is TGTGCCTGGAGTGACCAGGGGTATATGACAGATACGCAGTATTTT. Its protein is CAWSDQGYMTDTQYF.

This chain links TRBV7-9 with TRBJ1-3, with unresolved D. Germline V CDR1 and CDR2: SEHNR, FQNEAQ (reference sequence). The ends were cut back, 5 bases at V and 0 bases at J, with 11 bases in the middle. CDR3 length equals 15 residues. The CDR3 protein is CASSAQEGSGNTIYF. CDR3 coding DNA: TGTGCCAGCAGCGCCCAGGAGGGCTCTGGAAACACCATATATTTT.

This clone was counted only a few times. CDR3 DNA sequence: TGTGCCAGCAGCCTGGGACAGGGTCAGCCCCAGCATTTT. It translates to CASSLGQGQPQHF. The chain carries TRBV5-4 and TRBJ1-5; 9 bases are shared with TRBD1. V was pared by 4 bases and J by 6 bases, with 2 bases of the junction left unmatched. Germline V lookup: CDR1 SGHNT, CDR2 YYREEE (reference sequence). The CDR3 spans 13 residues.

The chain joins TRBV30 to TRBJ2-2; perhaps TRBD1 as D (5 bases). The CDR3 contains 15 residues. V was trimmed by 2 bases and J by 2 bases, leaving 12 bases between them. Per germline, CDR1 GTSNPN and CDR2 SVGIG (reference sequence). CDR3 in DNA: TGTGCCTGGAGTAGGTGGCAGGGTAACACCGGGGAGCTGTTTTTT. Its translation: CAWSRWQGNTGELFF.

This rearrangement joins TRBV5-1 to TRBJ1-4, with TRBD1 identical over 8 bases. J gave up 2 bases and V 4 bases, and 4 bases lay outside the gene matches. This CDR3 has 15 residues. Per germline, CDR1 SGHRS and CDR2 YFSETQ. CDR3 in amino acids: CASSGQGGTNEKLFF. The CDR3 nucleotides read TGCGCCAGCAGCGGACAGGGAGGGACTAATGAAAAACTGTTTTTT.

The chain is built from TRBV4-2 and TRBJ1-6, with a weak D call TRBD1 (5 bases). The germline V gene has CDR1 LGHNA and CDR2 YNFKEQ. V was pared by 0 bases and J by 9 bases, with 12 bases between. This CDR3 has 15 residues. As DNA, the CDR3 is TGTGCCAGCAGCCAAGATCCGCAGGGTACTTCACCCCTCCACTTT. Its protein product is CASSQDPQGTSPLHF.

The chain combines TRBV25-1 with TRBJ1-2; the D gene is possibly TRBD1 (5 bases). Trimming left V 6 bases short and J 6 bases short, with 14 bases between. Per germline, CDR1 MGHDK and CDR2 SYGVNS. The CDR3 is 13 amino acids. Here the CDR3 DNA reads TGTGCCAGCAGCGCCGGGACTCTCGATGGCTACACCTTC. Its translation: CASSAGTLDGYTF.

This chain uses TRBV20-1 with TRBJ1-5, with no clear D. The V gene lost 3 bases and the J gene lost 4 bases, with 16 bases spanning the gap. From germline, CDR1 is DFQATT and CDR2 SNEGSKA (reference sequence). This CDR3 is built from 15 residues. CDR3 nucleotides: TGCAGTGCTAGTCCCTCCTCGTCCCTAAATCAGCCCCAGCATTTT. As protein: CSASPSSSLNQPQHF.

The genes are TRBV27 and TRBJ1-6; TRBD1 matches 9 bases. With 5 bases clipped from V and 10 bases from J, the junction kept 15 bases outside the gene matches. The CDR3 is made up of 17 amino acids. In germline, CDR1 is MNHEY, CDR2 SMNVEV (reference sequence). As DNA, the CDR3 is TGTGCCAGCAGTCCGGGGCCCCAGACAGGGGGGGTATCACCCCTCCACTTT. As protein: CASSPGPQTGGVSPLHF.

The J gene is TRBJ1-1, the V gene TRBV7-8; tentatively, D is TRBD1 (6 bases). From germline, CDR1 is SGHVS and CDR2 FQNEAQ. This CDR3 is built from 14 residues. Trimming pared 3 bases from V and 1 base from J, leaving 9 bases between. CDR3 residues: CASSLRTENTEAFF. In DNA form, the CDR3 reads TGTGCCAGCAGCTTGAGGACAGAGAACACTGAAGCTTTCTTT. The full variable domain, rest sourced from reference TRBV7-8 and TRBJ1-1, is GAGVSQSPRYKVAKRGQDVALRCDPISGHVSLFWYQQALGQGPEFLTYFQNEAQLDKSGLPSDRFFAERPEGSVSTLKIQRTQQEDSAVYLCASSLRTENTEAFFGQGTRLTVV.

This clone came up once. The V and J genes are TRBV3-1 (or the pseudogene TRBV3-2) and TRBJ2-7; D is unclear. Trimming took off 0 bases at V and 3 bases at J, with 9 bases between the two ends. CDR3 length: 14 amino acids. Per the germline V gene, CDR1 is LGHDT and CDR2 is YNNKEL (reference sequence). CDR3 DNA: TGTGCCAGCAGCCAAGATCTCAGTGGCTACGAGCAGTACGTC. This encodes CASSQDLSGYEQYV.

V usage is TRBV21-1 and J usage is TRBJ2-3; the D call TRBD2 from the table was never checked on the DNA. TRBV21-1 is a pseudogene. This CDR3 region has 17 residues. The CDR3 DNA sequence: TGTGCCAGCAGCGAAGTTTCGGGGGGGCCCCCCACAGATACGCAGTATTTT. It specifies CASSEVSGGPPTDTQYF.

This clone was observed once. The chain employs TRBV3-1 (or the pseudogene TRBV3-2) and TRBJ1-2, with 7 bases identical to TRBD1. The CDR3 spans 14 residues. Germline CDR1 and CDR2: LGHDT and YNNKEL (reference sequence). V trimming: 4 bases; J trimming: 8 bases; junction bases outside the gene matches: 10. DNA of the CDR3: TGTGCCAGCAGCCTAAAAGGGGGCGCGAACGGCTACACCTTC. It is translated as CASSLKGGANGYTF.

The V and J genes are TRBV7-9 and TRBJ1-3, with D unresolved. Germline V gives CDR1 SEHNR, CDR2 FQNEAQ (reference sequence). This CDR3 is 14 amino acids long. V was shortened by 5 bases and J by 0 bases, with 8 bases between the two germline ends. This chain's CDR3 is CASSLGRSGNTIYF. CDR3 in DNA: TGTGCCAGCAGCCTTGGGCGCTCTGGAAACACCATATATTTT. The variable domain in full, completed from reference TRBV7-9 and TRBJ1-3, reads DTGVSQNPRHKITKRGQNVTFRCDPISEHNRLYWYRQTLGQGPEFLTYFQNEAQLEKSRLLSDRFSAERPKGSFSTLEIQRTEQGDSAMYLCASSLGRSGNTIYFGEGSWLTVV.

The gene calls are TRBV4-2 and TRBJ1-2; D is unresolved. Germline CDR1 and CDR2: LGHNA and YNFKEQ. The CDR3 sequence is 14 residues long. Deletions cut 1 base from V and 6 bases from J, with 12 bases between. The CDR3 sequence is CASSQVRGENGYTF. The CDR3 DNA sequence: TGTGCCAGCAGCCAAGTGCGGGGAGAGAATGGCTACACCTTC.

The rearrangement uses TRBV18 and TRBJ1-2; D gene ambiguous. The CDR3 has 14 residues. Germline assignment: CDR1 KGHSH and CDR2 LQKENI. V gave up 3 bases and J gave up 0 bases, with 8 bases separating them. CDR3 loop: CASSPEKSNYGYTF. The CDR3 DNA sequence: TGTGCCAGCTCACCGGAGAAATCTAACTATGGCTACACCTTC.

The chain carries TRBV2 and TRBJ1-6; possibly TRBD1 for D (6 bases). This CDR3 comprises 14 residues. In germline, CDR1 is SNHLY, CDR2 FYNNEI. V was clipped by 5 bases and J by 10 bases, with 15 bases between them. The CDR3 nucleotides are TGTGCCAGCAGTTCCACAGGGCTTCAGTCACCCCTCCACTTT. Translating it yields CASSSTGLQSPLHF.

V gene TRBV2 combines with J gene TRBJ1-6; no clear D gene. The CDR3 runs to 13 residues. CDR1 and CDR2 (germline): SNHLY, FYNNEI. Trimming stripped 6 bases from V and 7 bases from J, with 10 bases between. CDR3 region: CASRWTENSPLHF. For the CDR3, the DNA is TGTGCCAGCAGATGGACTGAGAATTCACCCCTCCACTTT.

This sequence joins TRBV7-9 and TRBJ1-1; D might be TRBD1 (6 bases). CDR1 and CDR2 from the germline V gene are SEHNR and FQNEAQ (reference sequence). The CDR3 is made up of 13 amino acids. V was cut by 5 bases and J by 2 bases, with 9 bases left in between. In nucleotides, the CDR3 is TGTGCCAGCAGCCGACAGGTAAACACTGAAGCTTTCTTT. Its protein product is CASSRQVNTEAFF.

The V gene is TRBV3-1 (or the pseudogene TRBV3-2), the J gene TRBJ2-1; D may be TRBD1 (6 bases). The CDR3 spans 13 residues. Germline CDR1 reads LGHDT; CDR2 reads YNNKEL (reference sequence). V was shortened by 4 bases and J by 8 bases, with 12 bases between the two germline ends. CDR3 nucleotide sequence: TGTGCCAGCAGCCTAACAGGGCCCGATGAGCAGTTCTTC. Translated: CASSLTGPDEQFF.